This T cell receptor beta chain stems from a study of OX40 agonist ivuxolimab in advanced cancers. As for the study in general: Prior therapy, whether anti-PD-1, anti-PD-L1 or anti-CTLA-4, was allowed, and less than 45% had some.

TCRdb's table, derived via immunoSEQ multiplex PCR, lists solely in-frame clones and lacks some. The table has about 77,000 clones, approximately 85% seen once. The CDR3 loop spans 15 amino acids. From germline, CDR1 is ENHRY and CDR2 SYGVKD. V lost 3 bases and J lost 4; bases outside the gene matches: 4. Study-wide findings and caveats: Patients with a partial response at 0.1-3.0 mg/kg had among the lowest clonal expansion. Within 6 weeks, CD4+ and CD8+ blood T cells expanded clonally at 0.1 to 3.0 mg/kg.

This clone was picked up a small number of times. What it binds is not known. Sampling times: baseline, cycle 4 day 1, cycle 7 day 1. The receptor's source is an adult with an advanced solid tumor such as melanoma, head and neck, liver or kidney cancer. The material sequenced was CD4+ or CD8+ T cells sorted from blood, taken in a trial of the OX40 agonist ivuxolimab. The chain joins TRBV10-3 to TRBJ2-5; 11 nucleotides agree with TRBD2. The CDR3 DNA is TGTGCCATCAGTGACACTAGCGGGGGCCCAGAGACCCAGTACTTC. This encodes CAISDTSGGPETQYF.